A selection of T cell receptor beta chains follows, all from one sample in a study of cytomegalovirus exposure and HLA in healthy donors. Repertoires were generated with immunoSEQ multiplex PCR, while TCRdb's copy carries only in-frame clones and drops some. The sample holds over 150,000 clones, around 82% seen once. The sample was PBMCs. All receptors come from a man over 45 in good health and CMV-seropositive. CDR3s include the opening cysteine and the closing phenylalanine or tryptophan. Fields, in order: D gene, CDR3 length, clone size, J gene, V gene, CDR3 DNA, CDR3 protein. The D gene is left open where the match is weak. Size is stated for part of the rows, as once, few or many counts, or as a class when the clone is expanded.

>TRBD1|16|-|TRBJ2-1|TRBV5-1
TGCGCCAGCAGCCGACAGGGGACAGGGGGCATCGATGAGCAGTTCTTC
CASSRQGTGGIDEQFF
>TRBD1|13|-|TRBJ1-2|TRBV6-6
TGTGCCAGCAGTTACGCAGACAGGGATGGCTACACCTTC
CASSYADRDGYTF
>-|14|-|TRBJ1-5|TRBV18
TGTGCCAGCTCACCCACTGGGGCGAACCAGCCCCAGCATTTT
CASSPTGANQPQHF
>TRBD1|14|few|TRBJ1-4|TRBV7-9
TGTGCCAGCAGCTTATCCAGGGGGAATGAAAAACTGTTTTTT
CASSLSRGNEKLFF
>-|15|-|TRBJ2-5|TRBV5-4
TGTGCCAGCAGCCCGAGGTATCCCAGAGGAGAGACCCAGTACTTC
CASSPRYPRGETQYF
>-|11|-|TRBJ2-7|TRBV29-1
TGCAGCGTCTCGGACAGCTACGAGCAGTACTTC
CSVSDSYEQYF
>TRBD1|14|-|TRBJ2-1|TRBV10-3
TGTGCCATCAGTGCCGGGACAGAGTACAATGAGCAGTTCTTC
CAISAGTEYNEQFF
>TRBD2|16|-|TRBJ2-3|TRBV7-3
TGTGCCAGCAGCTTAGCGGGAGGGCCTAGCACAGATACGCAGTATTTT
CASSLAGGPSTDTQYF
>-|14|-|TRBJ2-7|TRBV7-2
TGTGCCAGCAGCTTAGGAGGGTCAGCCTACGAGCAGTACTTC
CASSLGGSAYEQYF
>-|13|-|TRBJ2-7|TRBV7-2
TGTGCCAGCAGCTCACAGGCAGCGAACGAGCAGTACTTC
CASSSQAANEQYF
>-|14|-|TRBJ1-1|TRBV6-1
TGTGCCAGCAGTGGAGGGAAGACAAACACTGAAGCTTTCTTT
CASSGGKTNTEAFF
>TRBD2|17|-|TRBJ2-1|TRBV28
TGTGCCAGCAGTTTCCTGGGACTAGCAAAACCCTACAATGAGCAGTTCTTC
CASSFLGLAKPYNEQFF
>TRBD1|14|-|TRBJ1-2|TRBV9
TGTGCCAGCAGCGTAGAGGGACAGAACTATGGCTACACCTTC
CASSVEGQNYGYTF
>-|13|-|TRBJ2-3|TRBV7-4
TGTGCCAGCAGCTTAGACAACACAGATACGCAGTATTTT
CASSLDNTDTQYF
>-|13|-|TRBJ1-1|TRBV7-2
TGTGCCAGCAGCCTACCGCCCTACACTGAAGCTTTCTTT
CASSLPPYTEAFF
>TRBD2|16|-|TRBJ2-7|TRBV7-9
TGTTCCAGCAGCTTAGGCGGGGGGCGCGTCTCCTACGAGCAGTACTTC
CSSSLGGGRVSYEQYF
>TRBD2|15|-|TRBJ2-1|TRBV5-1
TGCGCCAGCAGCTTATATAGCGGGGTGATGCTGGAGCAGTTCTTC
CASSLYSGVMLEQFF
>TRBD2|15|-|TRBJ2-1|TRBV7-2
TGTGCCAGCAGCCGCACTAGCGGTGACTACAATGAGCAGTTCTTC
CASSRTSGDYNEQFF
>TRBD2|18|-|TRBJ2-7|TRBV7-2
TGTGCCAGCAGCTTGCGAACTAGCGGGCGGGGTAGCTCCTACGAGCAGTACTTC
CASSLRTSGRGSSYEQYF
>-|15|-|TRBJ1-4|TRBV19
TGTGCCAGTAGTCCCTGGACAGAAATTAATGAAAAACTGTTTTTT
CASSPWTEINEKLFF
>TRBD2|14|-|TRBJ2-5|TRBV18
TGTGCCAGCTCACCAACGGGGGGTAAAGAGACCCAGTACTTC
CASSPTGGKETQYF
>TRBD1|16|-|TRBJ1-2|TRBV30
TGTGCCTGGAGTCTCCCAACAGGGGGTTGGGACTATGGCTACACCTTC
CAWSLPTGGWDYGYTF
>TRBD2|15|-|TRBJ2-3|TRBV2
TGTGCCAGCATACGGCGGGAGGGGTTCACAGATACGCAGTATTTT
CASIRREGFTDTQYF
>-|13|-|TRBJ1-1|TRBV5-8
TGTGCCAGCAGCTTGTTGGTTCGGGAAAGAGCTTTCTTT
CASSLLVRERAFF
>-|12|-|TRBJ2-7|TRBV6-1
TGTGCCAGCAGTGAAAGTATTAGCGAGCAGTACTTC
CASSESISEQYF
>TRBD1|13|once|TRBJ2-5|TRBV15
TGTGCCACCAGCAGGGACAGGAAAGAGACCCAGTACTTC
CATSRDRKETQYF
>-|13|-|TRBJ2-5|TRBV11-2
TGTGCCAGCAGCGAACAATATTCCCGGGAGCAGTACTTC
CASSEQYSREQYF
>TRBD1|16|-|TRBJ1-2|TRBV16
TGTGCCAGCAGCCAACCGGGACAGGAGACTAACTATGGCTACACCTTC
CASSQPGQETNYGYTF
>TRBD1|15|-|TRBJ1-2|TRBV7-2
TGTGCCAGCAGGGAACAACAGGGGGCGCCAGGGGGCTACACCTTC
CASREQQGAPGGYTF
>-|14|-|TRBJ2-5|TRBV4-3
TGCGCCGGCAGCCTGGACAGCCTTGGGGAGACCCAGTACTTC
CAGSLDSLGETQYF
>TRBD2|16|-|TRBJ2-3|TRBV7-3
TGTGCCAGCAGCTTAAATCTAGCGGGGGGCACAGATACGCAGTATTTT
CASSLNLAGGTDTQYF
>TRBD2|16|-|TRBJ2-2|TRBV5-4
TGTGCCAGCAGCTTTCAGCGGGGGGCCGACTCTGGGGAGCTGTTTTTT
CASSFQRGADSGELFF
>TRBD2|19|-|TRBJ2-7|TRBV19
TGTGCCAGTAGCCTAGGTATATACGGACTAGCGGGGGACAGGGACGAGCAGTACTTC
CASSLGIYGLAGDRDEQYF
>-|12|-|TRBJ2-7|TRBV10-3
TGTGCCATCAGCGGTTTGGGCGACGAGCAGTACTTC
CAISGLGDEQYF
>-|15|-|TRBJ2-2|TRBV6-1
TGTGCCAGCAGTGAATATCGCGGGTGGGCCGGGGAGCTGTTTTTT
CASSEYRGWAGELFF
>-|15|few|TRBJ2-2|TRBV28
TGTGCCAGCAGCCCTCCGGACACTTACACCGGGGAGCTGTTTTTT
CASSPPDTYTGELFF
>TRBD1|17|-|TRBJ2-7|TRBV5-4
TGTGCCAGCAGCTCGACGCTCCTCGGACAGGGTCAGGATGCGCAGTACTTC
CASSSTLLGQGQDAQYF
>TRBD1|17|-|TRBJ1-1|TRBV18
TGTGCCAGCTCACCCAAGGGGACAGGCCAGCTGAACACTGAAGCTTTCTTT
CASSPKGTGQLNTEAFF
>TRBD1|15|-|TRBJ1-2|TRBV11-2
TGTGCCAGCAGCTTAGGTCTACAGGGGGCGGATGGCTACACCTTC
CASSLGLQGADGYTF
>TRBD2|14|-|TRBJ2-1|TRBV10-1
TGCGCCAGCAGTGAAGCTAGCGGGGCCAATGAGCAGTTCTTC
CASSEASGANEQFF
>-|15|once|TRBJ2-2|TRBV9
TGTGCCAGCAGCGTAGCTGACAGTTACACCGGGGAGCTGTTTTTT
CASSVADSYTGELFF